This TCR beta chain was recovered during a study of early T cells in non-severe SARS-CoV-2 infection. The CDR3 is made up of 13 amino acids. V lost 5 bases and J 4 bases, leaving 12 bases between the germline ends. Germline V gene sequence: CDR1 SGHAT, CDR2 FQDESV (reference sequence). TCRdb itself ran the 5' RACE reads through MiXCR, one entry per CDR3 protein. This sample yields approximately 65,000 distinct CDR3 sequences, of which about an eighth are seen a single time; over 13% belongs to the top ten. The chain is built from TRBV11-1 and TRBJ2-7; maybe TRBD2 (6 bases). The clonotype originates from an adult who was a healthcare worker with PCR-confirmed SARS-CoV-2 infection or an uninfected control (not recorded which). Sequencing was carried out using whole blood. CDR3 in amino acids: CASSGGTPYEQYF. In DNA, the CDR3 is TGTGCCAGCAGCGGAGGGACCCCATACGAGCAGTACTTC.